This T cell receptor (beta chain) was documented in a study of cytomegalovirus exposure and HLA in healthy donors. This PCR relied on a set of 60 Vbeta primers and 13 Jbeta primers. TCRdb's copy holds only in-frame clones and misses some; the assay was immunoSEQ multiplex PCR. The sample lists 70,000 to 95,000 clones; 78% were seen once. The J segment lost 6 bases and the V segment lost 3 bases, leaving 2 bases of the junction unmatched. This CDR3 is 14 amino acids long. Germline loops: CDR1 SNHLY, CDR2 FYNNEI. Material: PBMCs. This clonotype was sampled from a man in his forties in good health and CMV-seronegative. The chain has TRBV2 and TRBJ2-1, with 10 bases matching TRBD2. CDR3 amino acids: CASSEASGSNEQFF. The CDR3 DNA reads TGTGCCAGCAGTGAGGCTAGCGGGAGCAATGAGCAGTTCTTC.